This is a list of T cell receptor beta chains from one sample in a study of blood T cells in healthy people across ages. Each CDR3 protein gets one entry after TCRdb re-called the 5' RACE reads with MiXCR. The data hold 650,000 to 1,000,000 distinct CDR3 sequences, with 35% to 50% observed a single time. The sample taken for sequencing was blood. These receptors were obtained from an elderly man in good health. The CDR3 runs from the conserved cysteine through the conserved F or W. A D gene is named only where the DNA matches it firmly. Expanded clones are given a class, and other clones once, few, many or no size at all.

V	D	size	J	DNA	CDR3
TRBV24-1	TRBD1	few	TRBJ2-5	TGTGCCACCAGTGATCCTCCGGGACAGGGGGGTTCTGAGACCCAGTACTTC	CATSDPPGQGGSETQYF
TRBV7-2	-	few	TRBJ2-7	TGTGCCAGCAGCTTTTTCAAGTACGAGCAGTACTTC	CASSFFKYEQYF
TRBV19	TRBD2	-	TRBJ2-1	TGTGCCAGTAGTATACCGGGACTAGCGCGCAATGAGCAGTTCTTC	CASSIPGLARNEQFF
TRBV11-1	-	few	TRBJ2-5	TGTGCCAGCAGCCCCCGACAGGAAAAAGAGACCCAGTACTTC	CASSPRQEKETQYF
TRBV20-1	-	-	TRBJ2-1	TGCAGTGCTAGACCAGGGTTGAGTGAGCAGTTCTTC	CSARPGLSEQFF
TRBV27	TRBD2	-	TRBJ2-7	TGTGCCAGCAGTGTGACTAGCAACTACGAGCAGTACTTC	CASSVTSNYEQYF
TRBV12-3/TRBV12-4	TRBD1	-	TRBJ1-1	TGTGCCAGCAGTCCTGCCGGGACAGGGAACACTGAAGCTTTCTTT	CASSPAGTGNTEAFF
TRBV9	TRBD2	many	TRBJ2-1	TGTGCCAGCAGCGCCTCCGGACTAGCGGGAGGGAATGAGCAGTTCTTC	CASSASGLAGGNEQFF
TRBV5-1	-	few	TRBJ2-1	TGCGCCAGCAGCTGGGGGTCAGAGCGGGCCTCGGGTAATGAGCAGTTCTTC	CASSWGSERASGNEQFF
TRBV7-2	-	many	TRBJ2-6	TGTGCCAGCAGCTTAGGGGGATTTCTTTCTGGGGCCAACGTCCTGACTTTC	CASSLGGFLSGANVLTF
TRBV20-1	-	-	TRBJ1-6	TGCAGTGCTAGAGGGGAGGGGTCGAATTCACCCCTCCACTTT	CSARGEGSNSPLHF
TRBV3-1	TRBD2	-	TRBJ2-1	TGTGCCAGCAGCCAAGTCGGGACTAACTACAATGAGCAGTTCTTC	CASSQVGTNYNEQFF
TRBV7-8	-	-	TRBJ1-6	TGTGCCAGCAGCTCAGATAATTCACCCCTCCACTTT	CASSSDNSPLHF
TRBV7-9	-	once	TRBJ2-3	TGTGCCAGCAGCTCGCGTGGCGGGCCAGCAGATACGCAGTATTTT	CASSSRGGPADTQYF
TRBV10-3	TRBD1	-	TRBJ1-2	TGTGCCATCAGAGTGACAGGGAAGAACGGCTACACCTTC	CAIRVTGKNGYTF
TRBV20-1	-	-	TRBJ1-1	TGCAGTGCTAGAGATCCCCTCCAGACTAACACTGAAGCTTTCTTT	CSARDPLQTNTEAFF
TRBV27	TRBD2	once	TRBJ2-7	TGTGCCAGCTGCGTGGCGGGAGCCTGCTACGAGCAGTACTTC	CASCVAGACYEQYF
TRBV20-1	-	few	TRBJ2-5	TGCAGTGCTAGCGAACGATCTCAGCAGTACTTC	CSASERSQQYF
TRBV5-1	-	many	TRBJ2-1	TGCGCCAGCAGCTTGGCCAGGGAGGCCAATGAGCAGTTCTTC	CASSLAREANEQFF
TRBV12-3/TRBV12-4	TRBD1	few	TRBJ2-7	TGTGCCAGCAGTCAAACAGGGGGCGCCTACGAGCAGTACTTC	CASSQTGGAYEQYF
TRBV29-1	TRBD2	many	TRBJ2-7	TGCAGCGTTAGACTAGCGGGAGAGATGTACTTC	CSVRLAGEMYF
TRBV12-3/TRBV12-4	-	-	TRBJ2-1	TGTGCCAGCAGTTTTAGGGCAGGGGGGGATGAGCAGTTCTTC	CASSFRAGGDEQFF
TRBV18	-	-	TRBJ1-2	TGTGCCAGCTCATCACGCGACAGCCGATCTAGTTATGGCTACACCTTC	CASSSRDSRSSYGYTF
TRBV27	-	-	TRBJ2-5	TGTGCCAGCAGTCCAAAAAAAACGGACGAAGAGGGGACCCAGTACTTC	CASSPKKTDEEGTQYF
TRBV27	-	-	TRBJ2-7	TGTGCCAGCAGCACTCGAGGGTCTACAAGGGGGAGCGCCTCCTACGAGCAGTACTTC	CASSTRGSTRGSASYEQYF
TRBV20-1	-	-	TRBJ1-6	TGCAGTGCTAGTATTAGTGGGACAAATTCACCCCTCCACTTT	CSASISGTNSPLHF
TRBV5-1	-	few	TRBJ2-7	TGCGCCAGCAGCTCTTCCGGGACGAACTACGAGCAGTACTTC	CASSSSGTNYEQYF